Listed here are 12 T cell receptor beta chains from one sample, sequenced in a study of blood T cell repertoires in COVID-19. Sequencing was performed with immunoSEQ multiplex PCR; in TCRdb, only in-frame clones are kept and a portion is missing. Among roughly 300,000 clones listed, 85% were seen once. The sequenced material came from peripheral blood. The receptors originated from a human donor in a cohort sampled during active COVID-19.

This chain connects TRBV19 to TRBJ2-1; 9 bases map to TRBD2. Per the germline V gene, CDR1 is LNHDA and CDR2 is SQIVND (reference sequence). Trimming cost V 0 bases and J 13 bases; bases outside gene matches: 10. The CDR3 has 15 residues. In DNA form, the CDR3 reads TGTGCCAGTAGTATAGATGGGCTGACTAGCGGCTCCCAGTTCTTC. Translation: CASSIDGLTSGSQFF.

The CDR3 loop reads CAISANRQGNTEAFF. As DNA, the CDR3 is TGTGCCATCAGTGCCAACCGACAGGGGAACACTGAAGCTTTCTTT. The rearrangement joins TRBV10-3 to TRBJ1-1; TRBD1 aligns across 7 bases. Germline CDR1 is ENHRY and CDR2 is SYGVKD. The V gene end was trimmed by 4 bases and the J gene end by 1 base; junction bases not matched to a gene: 6. This CDR3 spans 15 amino acids.

The chain has TRBV19 and TRBJ1-1; 9 bases map to TRBD1. The junction had 9 bases not matched to a gene; V was cut back by 6 bases and J by 4 bases. CDR1 is LNHDA and CDR2 is SQIVND in the germline V gene (reference sequence). This CDR3 is 15 amino acids long. The CDR3 here is CASRRDREELTEAFF. CDR3 in DNA: TGTGCCAGTAGAAGGGACAGGGAGGAACTCACTGAAGCTTTCTTT.

The J gene is TRBJ2-7, the V gene TRBV2, with TRBD2 matching over 7 bases. The CDR3 contains 16 residues. With V trimmed by 4 bases and J by 0 bases, 9 bases remained unmatched. Germline V gene data show CDR1 as SNHLY and CDR2 as FYNNEI. CDR3 sequence (DNA): TGTGCCAGCAGTGCCCCGGGGGGACCGAGCTCCTACGAGCAGTACTTC. Translated: CASSAPGGPSSYEQYF.

This clone was seen repeatedly, ten times or more. The chain is built from TRBV6-5 and TRBJ1-2; 7 nucleotides align to TRBD1. V shed 6 bases and J 8 bases; nucleotides not matched to a gene: 9. The length of the CDR3 is 13 residues. CDR1 and CDR2 (germline): MNHEY, SVGAGI. This CDR3 is CASSSTGVRGYTF. The DNA for the CDR3 is TGTGCCAGCAGCTCCACAGGGGTCCGGGGCTACACCTTC.

CDR3 in amino acids: CANSGTVNTEAFF. The CDR3 nucleotides are TGTGCCAATTCCGGGACAGTGAACACTGAAGCTTTCTTT. The chain is built from TRBV19 and TRBJ1-1; 7 positions agree with TRBD1. Germline CDR1 LNHDA, CDR2 SQIVND (reference sequence). This CDR3 has 13 amino acids. V was pared by 10 bases and J by 0 bases, with 5 bases of the junction left unmatched. Drawing the rest from reference TRBV19 and TRBJ1-1, the complete variable domain is DGGITQSPKYLFRKEGQNVTLSCEQNLNHDAMYWYRQDPGQGLRLIYYSQIVNDFQKGDIAEGYSVSREKKESFPLTVTSAQKNPTAFYLCANSGTVNTEAFFGQGTRLTVV.

This chain links TRBV7-2 with TRBJ1-4, with 10 bases lining up with TRBD1. The CDR3 has 14 residues. In germline, CDR1 is SGHTA, CDR2 FQGNSA. Trimming at V came to 5 bases and at J to 7 bases, leaving 4 bases not matched to a gene. The CDR3 nucleotides are TGTGCCAGCAGCAGAGACAGGGGGCTTGAAAAACTGTTTTTT. This encodes CASSRDRGLEKLFF.

The gene calls are TRBV30 and TRBJ1-6; D is possibly TRBD1 (5 bases). The CDR3 is 17 residues long. Trimming pared 0 bases from V and 1 base from J, leaving 13 bases between. The germline gives CDR1 GTSNPN, CDR2 SVGIG (reference sequence). For the CDR3, the DNA is TGTGCCTGGAGTGTACGCCAGGGAAGATCCTATAATTCACCCCTCCACTTT. Translated, it gives CAWSVRQGRSYNSPLHF.

Of note for this clone: At the DNA level, this CDR3 is encoded by other sequences in the same sample as well. The rearrangement uses TRBV12-3 or TRBV12-4 and TRBJ2-2, with unresolved D. Trimming pared 6 bases from V and 4 bases from J, leaving 9 bases between. The CDR3 loop spans 13 amino acids. CDR3 in amino acids: CASSLRATGELFF. CDR3 DNA sequence: TGTGCCAGCAGCCTTAGAGCCACCGGGGAGCTGTTTTTT.

The rearrangement links TRBV3-1 (or the pseudogene TRBV3-2) to TRBJ2-7; D gene unclear. The CDR3 sequence is 15 residues long. V lost 4 bases and J 2 bases, leaving 15 bases between the germline ends. The V gene's germline CDR1 is LGHDT and CDR2 YNNKEL (reference sequence). For the CDR3, the DNA is TGTGCCAGCAGCCGCTCCGGAGCGAGTCCCTACGAGCAGTACTTC. Residues: CASSRSGASPYEQYF.

The V gene is TRBV4-2, the J gene TRBJ1-1, with D unclear. This CDR3 has 15 amino acids. The V and J ends lost 4 bases and 1 base respectively, with 13 bases between them. Germline V CDR1 and CDR2: LGHNA, YNFKEQ. CDR3 region: CASSPPGAGNTEAFF. CDR3 DNA: TGTGCCAGCAGCCCCCCGGGTGCCGGGAACACTGAAGCTTTCTTT.

The V call is TRBV9, the J call TRBJ1-5, with D perhaps matching TRBD1 (5 bases). Germline V gene data show CDR1 as SGDLS and CDR2 as YYNGEE. Trimming pared 4 bases from V and 0 bases from J, leaving 11 bases between. This CDR3 spans 15 amino acids. The CDR3 sequence: CASSRDRGSNQPQHF. CDR3 coding DNA: TGTGCCAGCAGCCGTGACAGAGGTAGCAATCAGCCCCAGCATTTT.